This TCR beta chain was captured by sequencing in a study of blood T cell repertoires in COVID-19. Germline CDR1 is SGHTA and CDR2 is FQGTGA. CDR3 length: 15 amino acids. Trimming stripped 2 bases from V and 7 bases from J, with 16 bases between. This clone was seen a single time. Assay: immunoSEQ multiplex PCR; the TCRdb copy retains only in-frame clones and omits some. The repertoire holds about 320,000 clones, more than 85% seen once, with 3.9% in the top ten. This chain links TRBV7-3 with TRBJ2-3; the D gene is possibly TRBD1 (5 bases). The sample consisted of PBMCs or T cells enriched from blood (not recorded which). The receptor's source is a woman aged 25-40 years who had been exposed to COVID-19. CDR3 amino acids: CASSLEWGPFHTQYF. The DNA for the CDR3 is TGTGCCAGCAGCTTAGAGTGGGGCCCCTTCCATACGCAGTATTTT.